This T cell receptor beta chain was captured by sequencing in a study of blood T cell repertoires in COVID-19. Study-level information: From the United States, Italy and Spain came samples of acute and convalescent COVID-19. Nucleic acid was either cDNA or gDNA, and it came from T cells, B-cell-depleted T cells, or PBMCs.

In the original analysis: Estimates of nucleated cell counts were drawn from the amplification of reference gene primers. Clones were sequenced by immunoSEQ multiplex PCR, and TCRdb holds only the in-frame ones, with some missing. The V and J calls and clone size are taken from that table; D and trimming were inferred from the DNA. The sample holds 59,000 or so clones, roughly 85% seen once. The length of the CDR3 is 12 residues. V was cut by 3 bases and J by 7 bases, with 9 bases left in between. Germline-derived CDR1 and CDR2 are SQVTM and ANQGSEA. The V gene is TRBV29-1, the J gene TRBJ1-4; D perhaps matches TRBD1 (6 bases). The sample taken for sequencing was peripheral blood. This receptor was identified in a man aged 55 to 70 with acute or convalescent COVID-19. CDR3 DNA: TGCAGCGTTGACAGGGGCGGTGAAAAACTGTTTTTT. Residues: CSVDRGGEKLFF. Full variable domain (missing parts from reference TRBV29-1 and TRBJ1-4): SAVISQKPSRDICQRGTSLTIQCQVDSQVTMMFWYRQQPGQSLTLIATANQGSEATYESGFVIDKFPISRPNLTFSTLTVSNMSPEDSSIYLCSVDRGGEKLFFGSGTQLSVL.